This TCR beta chain was obtained from a study of CXCR3-negative and CXCR3-positive naive CD8 T cells. Whole-study findings and limits: Expression of CXCR3 was partially reduced after cryopreservation, and fresh PBMCs were used in most assays.

Germline CDR1 DFQATT, CDR2 SNEGSKA (reference sequence). This CDR3 spans 16 amino acids. UMI-labeled 5' RACE TRB cDNA libraries were prepared from the cells. Reprocessing the 5' RACE reads, TCRdb reports a single entry for every CDR3 protein and omits DNA. The listing contains tens of thousands of distinct CDR3 sequences. A remark on this clonotype: As yet, its antigen is unknown.

Sequenced material: memory CD8+ T cells from blood. The gene calls are TRBV20-1 and TRBJ2-1; without DNA, the TCRdb call of TRBD1 cannot be checked. This TCR was sampled from a human donor in good health. Some clones in this sample may be carry-over from other donors' samples. The CDR3 spells CSARPPGTGINNEQFF.